Listed here is a single T cell receptor beta chain. Its target antigen remains unknown. The input lacks base qualities; no much larger clone sits a single base away. V is trimmed back by 5 bases and J by 4 bases, and the junction contains 6 bases that no gene match accounts for. The CDR3 runs 14 residues from the cysteine to the phenylalanine. The retained sequence is limited to the CDR3, 42 bases, with the frame set at the first base. CDR1 and CDR2 are drawn from the germline V gene (reference sequence): MNHEY, SMNVEV. These data are taken from a study of cytomegalovirus exposure and HLA in healthy donors (dated by TCRdb to about 2017). For the study in its entirety: An earlier analysis of roughly 630 of the donors reported approximately 290 Gb of sequence data and 117 million unique TCR beta sequences from around 200 million T cells. An early release that covered more than 550 HLA-typed donors contained around 330 gigabases of sequencing data and 80 million or so unique TCR sequences. The genetic ancestry cluster associated with self-reported Caucasian donors included over 65% of the roughly 390 genotyped donors. The study aimed to test whether signatures of past pathogen exposure could be identified by cataloging public T cell receptors. Using immunosequencing, the study profiled T cell repertoires from around 680 subjects and related those repertoires to cytomegalovirus serostatus. Besides the first cohort of 666 subjects, a separate validation cohort made up of 90 to 150 different subjects was used. High-throughput TCR immunosequencing, statistical association of individual TCRs with disease status, and machine learning were combined to predict cytomegalovirus infection status. A later analysis re-analyzed previously published TCR beta repertoires from approximately 700 donors and added high-resolution HLA genotyping to study TCR occurrence patterns. Rather than drawing on any new phenotypic data, the later analysis identified candidate immune exposures from TCR beta sequences and the way those sequences occurred across donors. To decide whether each TCR beta V gene segment behaved as functional or pseudogenic, an earlier analysis of over 500 of the donors relied on high-throughput TCR beta sequencing. Alongside the repertoire data, information on donor age, sex, ethnicity and CMV serostatus was compiled. A later genetic analysis took genome-wide SNP genotypes for about 55% of the 666 donors and used that subset as a discovery cohort. Every repertoire in the discovery cohort had been generated on one and the same sequencing platform. Both class I and class II loci were covered by HLA typing, at four-digit resolution. The number of typed donors differed by locus: roughly 620-630 for A, B, C, DRB1 and DQB1; some 500 for DQA1; 606 for DPA1; and some 470 for DPB1. About 5 DR-DQ haplotypes were handled as single units for association and clustering, since linkage in the cohort was strong. Across roughly 420 genotyped donors of the cohort, an average of about 240,000 unique TCR beta nucleotide sequences per donor were sequenced, and 15% to 20% of those sequences were non-productive.

Results the study describes overall, beyond this receptor: An association between a missense DCLRE1C variant and V-gene and J-gene trimming of TCR beta chains was found in a later genetic analysis and replicated in an independent cohort. In the study, about 150 TCR beta chains were listed as associated with cytomegalovirus. A later genetic analysis reported fewer N-insertions in productive TCRs among donors in an Asian-associated ancestry cluster than the roughly 620-donor mean. In a later analysis, the rate of TCR association differed among HLA loci, with DRB1 alleles having the most associated TCRs and HLA-C alleles having the fewest. The sequencing pipeline was judged likely to have produced a cluster of highly shared sequence variants as a technical artifact. While some public TCRs were present in many individuals, most TCR sequences turned up only very rarely across donors. A later analysis found that most CMV-associated TCR beta chains appeared HLA-restricted, with HLA associations seemingly driven largely by CMV exposure. A further reported finding was that TCR beta sequences accurately predicted the HLA-A and HLA-B alleles for most subjects in the first cohort. When HLA alleles, especially DR and DQ, strongly co-occurred, TCR associations were difficult to assign to individual alleles. CMV serostatus was the only immune exposure information available for the cohort. Because some donors lacked HLA typing at each locus, the association tests relied only on the typed subset. The classifier was reported to diagnose cytomegalovirus status with high specificity and sensitivity in both the original and validation cohorts. The presence/absence analyses assumed that sequencing depth was roughly uniform across donors, and that assumption may not be true. In a later analysis, HLA-associated TCR beta chains showed more clonal expansion and lower generation probabilities than non-associated chains that were equally common. It was suggested by the authors that the approach could potentially be generalized to other disease states and immunological phenotypes. The 87-base-pair reads could not distinguish some IMGT-functional V segments, including TRBV6-2 and TRBV6-3, so those segments were excluded. Broadly in line with IMGT annotations, most TCR beta V segments showed up in productive rearrangements about 90% or about 30% of the time in an earlier analysis of around 600 of the donors. Because counts were too low, seventeen rarely observed V segments, including chromosome 9 orphons, were excluded from the earlier analysis of about 500 of the donors. The cohort was sequenced for TCR beta chains only, and without alpha or paired-chain data the features that could be detected were limited. According to a later analysis, parvovirus B19, influenza, CMV and Epstein-Barr virus appeared linked to several top co-occurrence clusters. At a false discovery rate of 0.05, a later analysis linked under 20,000 TCR beta sequences to specific HLA alleles. Correlated functional status among segregating V segments might be attributable to linkage disequilibrium, but an unknown experimental factor could not be ruled out. A few of the identified cytomegalovirus-associated TCR beta chains were confirmed in vitro to be specific for cytomegalovirus antigens.

In total, roughly 670 healthy bone marrow donors made up the cohort. At the time of sampling, every cohort member was nominally healthy, though immune exposures that went unrecorded were likely present. The donor was CMV seropositive and was included in the group of about 290 seropositive cohort members. Every donor gave a peripheral blood sample, and the peripheral blood mononuclear cells from that sample were used for TCR beta sequencing. The Qiagen DNeasy Blood Extraction Kit was used to extract genomic DNA from the blood cell samples. The library relied on the immunoSEQ multiplex PCR assay. A mixture of 60 forward primers for TCR Vbeta segments and 13 reverse primers for TCR Jbeta segments was used in the multiplex PCR. A multiplex PCR assay on genomic DNA amplified the CDR3 region of rearranged TCR beta genes. The amplified TCR beta libraries were sequenced on the Illumina HiSeq System as 87-base-pair reads. Per the original workflow: A later analysis counted around 72 million unique TCR beta chains across the 600 to 850 repertoires, and 9 million to 14 million of these chains were shared by at least two donors. Raw reads were error-corrected and collapsed into unique sequences by a nearest-neighbor algorithm in which closely related sequences were merged to remove PCR and sequencing errors. To assign V, D and J gene segments, CDR3 sequences were aligned to IMGT reference sequences. Each retained sequence needed at least a six-nucleotide match to both a V gene segment and a J gene segment. Rearrangements were called productive when the CDR3 lacked stop codons and stayed in frame with V and J; all others were non-productive. Following IMGT convention, CDR3 was defined as the stretch from the second conserved V-encoded cysteine up to the conserved J-encoded phenylalanine. Sequences without an unambiguous match to a single V gene segment were excluded from the earlier analysis of approximately 560 of the donors. An earlier analysis of a few hundred of the donors called V segments functional above 56.7% productive rearrangements and segregating when the between-donor standard deviation exceeded 5%. A statistical classification framework was built to diagnose cytomegalovirus status from the catalog of TCR beta chain sequences. In a later analysis, TCR nucleotide sequences were compared against IMGT/GENE-DB human TR gene sequences so that V and J genes could be assigned. The TCRdist pipeline was used in a later analysis to assign CDR3 sequences and most-parsimonious VDJ recombination scenarios. In a later analysis, each TCR beta chain was defined by its CDR3 amino acid sequence together with its V-gene family, and reads lacking a unique V-gene family were excluded. As a way to deal with suspected cross-contamination and a sequencing artifact, a later analysis dropped over 550 nucleotide sequences that were highly shared and had low generation probability. In a later analysis, a clonal expansion index for each public chain was calculated from normalized within-repertoire ranks of inferred template counts. Generation probabilities in a later analysis came from a VDJ recombination model fitted to out-of-frame rearrangements, and those results were checked against IGoR. Hypergeometric tests were used in a later analysis to score TCR-TCR, TCR-HLA and TCR-CMV co-occurrence, with a repertoire-size bias correction applied to the TCR pairs. To estimate false discovery rates, a later analysis permuted the HLA or CMV assignments 20 times. In a later analysis, co-occurring TCRs were grouped using DBSCAN, and TCRdist sequence similarity was added for clustering within HLA-allele-positive subsets. For co-occurrence clustering, repertoires with fewer than 30,000 or more than 120,000 public chains were excluded, along with several repertoires with anomalous nucleotide sharing. TCRdb took this table from immuneACCESS and kept in-frame rearrangements with V and J called. Such tables lack part of the clones; where checked against another copy, unresolved V genes explain under half of the gap, and the rest is unexplained. V, J and clone size derive from that table, while D and trimming were established from the DNA sequence. The sample data list over 150,000 clones, and approximately 80% of these were observed just once. Roughly 7.5% of the sample is in the top ten clones.

This chain is built from TRBV27 and TRBJ1-2; TRBD1 lines up with 8 middle nucleotides. The sequenced sample consisted of PBMCs. This sequence was found in a male donor in good health and CMV-seropositive. The nucleotides are TGTGCCAGCAGTCTGACAGGGGCGGGCTATGGCTACACCTTC. This gives the protein CASSLTGAGYGYTF.